The 9 T cell receptor beta chains below were found in one sample sequenced in a study of OX40 agonist ivuxolimab in advanced cancers. The library was produced with the immunoSEQ multiplex PCR assay. Held by TCRdb, this immuneACCESS table contains in-frame sequences only and omits some clones. Under half of the omission traces to an unresolved V gene where checked; the cause of the rest is unknown. A total of over 85,000 clones appear in this sample, approximately 81% of them only once. 0.9% to 1.2% of the sample lies in the top ten. The sequenced sample was CD4+ or CD8+ T cells sorted from blood, obtained in a trial of the OX40 agonist ivuxolimab. These receptors were taken from an adult with an advanced solid tumor such as melanoma, head and neck, liver or kidney cancer.

This clone was counted once. The rearrangement joins TRBV19 to TRBJ1-5; tentatively, D is TRBD1 (5 bases). Trimming stripped 2 bases from V and 7 bases from J, with 15 bases between. Germline V gene lookup returns CDR1 LNHDA and CDR2 SQIVND (reference sequence). CDR3 length: 15 residues. The CDR3 bases are TGTGCCAGTAGTATACCGGATGTAAGGGGACAGCCCCAGCATTTT. Translated: CASSIPDVRGQPQHF.

This clone was seen a handful of times. CDR3 residues: CASTGNTEAFF. DNA of the CDR3: TGTGCCAGCACCGGGAACACTGAAGCTTTCTTT. The chain joins TRBV28 to TRBJ1-1, with D uncertain. Germline CDR1 is MDHEN and CDR2 is SYDVKM. The CDR3 loop spans 11 amino acids. V lost 7 bases and J 1 base, leaving 4 bases between the germline ends.

This clone was seen a few times. This chain connects TRBV2 to TRBJ2-1, with 9 bases matching TRBD2. Germline assignment: CDR1 SNHLY and CDR2 FYNNEI. The CDR3 is made up of 14 amino acids. Trimming removed 8 bases from V and 9 bases from J; junction bases left unmatched: 11. CDR3 sequence reads: CASDGSGGSIEQFF. For the CDR3, the DNA is TGTGCCAGCGACGGTAGCGGGGGCTCAATTGAGCAGTTCTTC.

This chain joins TRBV30 and TRBJ2-7; 8 bases agree with TRBD1. The CDR3 has 15 amino acids. Trimming cost V 4 bases and J 4 bases; bases outside gene matches: 12. The germline gives CDR1 GTSNPN, CDR2 SVGIG (reference sequence). Here the CDR3 DNA reads TGTGCCTGGAATGTCCCGCAGGGGGCTACGTACGAGCAGTACTTC. Translated, it gives CAWNVPQGATYEQYF.

This chain uses TRBV30 with TRBJ1-5; no clear D. This CDR3 has 15 amino acids. Germline-derived CDR1 and CDR2 are GTSNPN and SVGIG (reference sequence). The germline V and J ends were trimmed by 3 bases and 0 bases, with 12 bases remaining between them. The CDR3: CAWSKWTDSNQPQHF. The CDR3 DNA reads as TGTGCCTGGAGCAAATGGACGGATAGCAATCAGCCCCAGCATTTT.

The J gene is TRBJ2-7, the V gene TRBV7-2; tentatively, D is TRBD1 or TRBD2 (7 bases each). The CDR3 runs 15 residues. Germline CDR1 is SGHTA and CDR2 is FQGNSA. The V and J ends lost 3 bases and 3 bases respectively, with 15 bases between them. CDR3 bases: TGTGCCAGCAGCTTTCGCAGCGGGACAGACTACGAGCAGTACTTC. This encodes CASSFRSGTDYEQYF.

This sequence joins TRBV5-4 and TRBJ1-5; TRBD1 matches at 7 bases. The ends lost 3 bases at V and 4 bases at J; junction bases unmatched: 4. CDR3 length: 14 residues. The germline V gene has CDR1 SGHNT and CDR2 YYREEE (reference sequence). The CDR3 nucleotides are TGTGCCAGCAGCTCTGACAGGGAAAATCAGCCCCAGCATTTT. Protein: CASSSDRENQPQHF.

This clone has only a few counts. V gene TRBV10-2 combines with J gene TRBJ1-2, with 10 bases identical to TRBD1. Unmatched junction bases numbered 5, after V lost 3 bases and J lost 10 bases. CDR1 is WSHSY and CDR2 is SAAADI in the germline V gene. The CDR3 length is 13 residues. The CDR3 coding sequence is TGCGCCAGCAGTGATTTGGACAGGGGGGACTACACCTTC. This codes for CASSDLDRGDYTF.

The chain links TRBV7-3 to TRBJ2-2, with a tentative D call TRBD1 (6 bases). The germline V and J ends were trimmed by 5 bases and 3 bases, with 10 bases remaining between them. This CDR3 comprises 14 residues. Germline loops: CDR1 SGHTA, CDR2 FQGTGA. This CDR3 is CASSPTGYTGELFF. CDR3 DNA: TGTGCCAGCAGCCCAACAGGGTACACCGGGGAGCTGTTTTTT.